The 29 T cell receptor beta chains below all came from one sample that was sequenced in a study of regulatory T cells in long-lasting Graves disease. The TCR beta library used iRepertoire HTBI primers with Arm-PCR amplification of CDR3. TCRdb independently ran MiXCR on the multiplex PCR reads; one entry per CDR3 protein. The sample records about 530,000 distinct CDR3 sequences, about 16% being singletons. The sample's time point: newly diagnosed GD, antithyroid drugs for less than 3 months. The TCR library was made from RNA extracted from PBMCs. The sample also formed part of further work on T cells in Graves' hyperthyroidism and ophthalmopathy.

Sample: peripheral blood mononuclear cells (PBMCs), taken at new diagnosis, from a patient treated with antithyroid drugs. These receptors came from a woman aged 35-65 years with Graves disease.

The chain uses TRBV4-1 and TRBJ2-2; 7 nucleotides line up with TRBD2. With 0 bases clipped from V and 6 bases from J, the junction kept 10 bases outside the gene matches. The CDR3 extends over 17 amino acids. Germline V gives CDR1 MGHRA, CDR2 YSYEKL. DNA for the CDR3: TGCGCCAGCAGCCAAGAGGGAGGGGCGGCAAACGCCGGGGAGCTGTTTTTT. This translates into CASSQEGGAANAGELFF.

This clonotype has at least ten counts. V gene TRBV5-5 combines with J gene TRBJ2-2; the D gene could be TRBD1 or TRBD2 (5 bases each). The germline CDR1 and CDR2 sequences are SGHKS and YYEKEE (reference sequence). This CDR3 comprises 13 residues. V lost 2 bases to trimming and J lost 8 bases, with 10 bases between them. In DNA, the CDR3 is TGTGCCAGCAGCTTTGAGGGGAAGGGGGAGCTGTTTTTT. Translating gives CASSFEGKGELFF.

This clonotype was observed many times. The chain couples TRBV18 to TRBJ2-5; perhaps TRBD1 as D (5 bases). Between the trimmed V and J ends, which lost 3 bases and 2 bases, there was a span of 13 bases. The germline gives CDR1 KGHSH, CDR2 LQKENI. This CDR3 is built from 15 residues. The CDR3, as DNA: TGTGCCAGCTCACCTCCGGACATCAGACAAGAGACCCAGTACTTC. Translation gives CASSPPDIRQETQYF.

This clonotype was seen only a few times. The CDR3 sequence is CASSVEGVNGYTF. The CDR3 DNA follows: TGTGCCAGCAGCGTAGAGGGTGTGAATGGCTACACCTTC. V and J are TRBV9 and TRBJ1-2; no clear D. Trimming pared 0 bases from V and 6 bases from J, leaving 9 bases between. Germline CDR1 SGDLS, CDR2 YYNGEE. This CDR3 comprises 13 residues.

This clonotype has only a few counts. This chain connects TRBV5-1 to TRBJ1-1; D is unresolved. This CDR3 contains 14 residues. V was clipped by 5 bases and J by 3 bases, with 14 bases between them. The germline CDR1 and CDR2 sequences are SGHRS and YFSETQ. CDR3 in amino acids: CASRNSTWDTEAFF. The CDR3 nucleotides are TGCGCCAGCAGGAACTCCACATGGGACACTGAAGCTTTCTTT.

In this sample, this clonotype turned up a few times. The rearrangement uses TRBV29-1 and TRBJ2-2, with 7 bases matching TRBD1. Trimming took 7 bases from V and 7 from J; bases not matched to a gene: 12. The CDR3 sequence is 14 residues long. Looked up from germline, CDR1 is SQVTM and CDR2 is ANQGSEA. CDR3 sequence (DNA): TGCAGCGCCCTCGAACAAGGGACAGTCGGGGAGCTGTTTTTT. Its translation: CSALEQGTVGELFF.

This clonotype was observed at least ten times. The chain is built from TRBV3-1 and TRBJ1-2, with D hard to call. Germline V gene lookup returns CDR1 LGHDT and CDR2 YNNKEL (reference sequence). The CDR3 spans 14 residues. V dropped 4 bases and J dropped 1 base, with 10 bases sitting between them. CDR3 amino acids: CASSPRADNYGYTF. CDR3 nucleotides: TGTGCCAGCAGCCCCCGGGCAGATAACTATGGCTACACCTTC.

The chain links TRBV27 to TRBJ1-1; D is unresolved. Trimming took 5 bases from V and 5 from J, leaving 18 bases between them. CDR1 and CDR2 from the germline V gene are MNHEY and SMNVEV (reference sequence). The CDR3 has 15 amino acids. CDR3 loop: CASSKQTGLSTEAFF. The CDR3 bases are TGTGCCAGCAGTAAACAGACGGGGTTATCGACTGAAGCTTTCTTT.

This clonotype was observed at least ten times. This chain uses TRBV10-3 with TRBJ1-2; 9 nucleotides agree with TRBD1. There are 15 residues in the CDR3. The junction had 6 bases not matched to a gene; V was cut back by 7 bases and J by 0 bases. CDR1 ENHRY and CDR2 SYGVKD come from the germline V gene. The CDR3 reads CAIKPGQGANYGYTF. The CDR3 bases are TGTGCCATCAAACCGGGACAGGGTGCTAACTATGGCTACACCTTC.

In this sample, this clonotype turned up a few times. The V call is TRBV4-1, the J call TRBJ1-1; 8 bases line up with TRBD1. V lost 3 bases to trimming and J lost 0 bases; unmatched junction nucleotides: 6. Germline CDR1 MGHRA, CDR2 YSYEKL. CDR3 length: 16 amino acids. CDR3 sequence (DNA): TGCGCCAGCAGCCAGGGACAGGTCAACATGAACACTGAAGCTTTCTTT. It yields the protein CASSQGQVNMNTEAFF.

J is TRBJ1-2 and V is TRBV5-6; 8 positions match TRBD1. The CDR3 has 16 amino acids. Per germline, CDR1 SGHDT and CDR2 YYEEEE. V lost 3 bases to trimming and J lost 6 bases; unmatched junction nucleotides: 13. The DNA of the CDR3 is TGTGCCAGCAGCTCTATAGTAGGACAGGGTTGGAATGGCTACACCTTC. Encoded protein: CASSSIVGQGWNGYTF.

The chain uses TRBV19 and TRBJ2-3; 7 bases match TRBD1. CDR1 and CDR2 (germline): LNHDA, SQIVND (reference sequence). CDR3 size: 15 residues. The trim removed 5 bases at V and 2 bases at J, leaving 7 bases unmatched. This CDR3 is CASSLTRGTTDTQYF. CDR3 bases: TGTGCCAGTAGTCTCACCAGGGGGACCACAGATACGCAGTATTTT.

This clonotype was counted ten times or more. The chain employs TRBV3-1 and TRBJ2-3; the match to TRBD1 covers 9 bases. This CDR3 has 14 residues. Germline loops: CDR1 LGHDT, CDR2 YNNKEL (reference sequence). V lost 5 bases to trimming and J lost 3 bases; unmatched junction nucleotides: 3. CDR3 coding DNA: TGTGCCAGCAGCAGGGGACAGGGAACAGATACGCAGTATTTT. This encodes CASSRGQGTDTQYF.

The CDR3 spells CASSSQGGGPINEQFF. As DNA, the CDR3 is TGTGCCAGCAGTTCACAGGGCGGGGGGCCGATCAATGAGCAGTTCTTC. V gene TRBV6-9 combines with J gene TRBJ2-1, with 8 bases that match TRBD2. The germline CDR1 and CDR2 sequences are MNHGY and SVAAGI. The V and J ends lost 4 bases and 6 bases, in that order; junction bases with no gene match: 11. This CDR3 spans 16 amino acids.

This clonotype was recorded many times. The chain combines TRBV12-3 or TRBV12-4 with TRBJ1-2, with 7 bases lining up with TRBD1. The CDR3 is 13 residues long. V shed 2 bases, J shed 8 bases, and the junction held 5 bases outside the gene matches. CDR3 bases: TGTGCCAGCAGTTTAACGACAGGGAACGGCTACACCTTC. It is translated as CASSLTTGNGYTF.

The rearrangement links TRBV10-2 to TRBJ2-2, with TRBD1 identical over 7 bases. Germline V gene lookup returns CDR1 WSHSY and CDR2 SAAADI. This CDR3 is built from 14 residues. V lost 10 bases, J lost 2 bases, and 7 bases stayed unmatched. In DNA, the CDR3 is TGCGCCACCCAGAGGGGGCAAAACACCGGGGAGCTGTTTTTT. Encoded protein: CATQRGQNTGELFF.

This clonotype was seen ten or more times. J is TRBJ2-7 and V is TRBV6-1; unclear D gene. The ends were cut back, 4 bases at V and 3 bases at J, with 13 bases in the middle. Germline CDR1 reads MNHNS; CDR2 reads SASEGT. The CDR3 covers 14 residues. The CDR3 DNA reads TGTGCCAGCAGTGGACTGGACCGTGTCTACGAGCAGTACTTC. Amino acids: CASSGLDRVYEQYF.

The sample holds many counts of this clonotype. CDR3 sequence (DNA): TGTGCCAGCAGTACCAACAGGGCGTACACCGGGGAGCTGTTTTTT. Amino acids: CASSTNRAYTGELFF. V gene TRBV6-1 combines with J gene TRBJ2-2; D perhaps matches TRBD1 (6 bases). The CDR3 is 15 amino acids. Looked up from germline, CDR1 is MNHNS and CDR2 is SASEGT. V lost 5 bases and J lost 3, with 13 bases in between.

This clonotype appeared many times. The J gene is TRBJ2-3, the V gene TRBV11-2; 12 bases fit TRBD2. This CDR3 has 18 residues. Germline V gene lookup returns CDR1 SGHAT and CDR2 FQNNGV. V shed 1 base and J 8 bases; nucleotides not matched to a gene: 13. The DNA for the CDR3 is TGTGCCAGCAGCTTAGCGACTAGCGGGGGACCCCCCCACGGTACGCAGTATTTT. Translating gives CASSLATSGGPPHGTQYF.

The rearrangement links TRBV20-1 to TRBJ2-5, with 9 bases matching TRBD2. Trimming cost V 5 bases and J 5 bases; bases outside gene matches: 12. Germline CDR1 reads DFQATT; CDR2 reads SNEGSKA (reference sequence). The CDR3 is 15 residues long. The CDR3, as DNA: TGCAGTGCTTCCCCTTTGCGGGGGGGCATGGAGACCCAGTACTTC. Its translation: CSASPLRGGMETQYF.

This clonotype was counted many times. The V call is TRBV10-3, the J call TRBJ2-1; 7 bases agree with TRBD1. The trim removed 6 bases at V and 0 bases at J, leaving 5 bases unmatched. Germline CDR1 reads ENHRY; CDR2 reads SYGVKD. CDR3 size: 15 residues. The CDR3 DNA follows: TGTGCCATCAGGCGACAGGGAAGCTCCTACAATGAGCAGTTCTTC. It encodes CAIRRQGSSYNEQFF.

At least ten counts were recorded for this clonotype. This chain connects TRBV5-1 to TRBJ1-1; the D gene is possibly TRBD1 (6 bases). The CDR3 is made up of 14 amino acids. Germline loops: CDR1 SGHRS, CDR2 YFSETQ. V lost 1 base to trimming and J lost 1 base, with 8 bases between them. CDR3 bases: TGCGCCAGCAGCTTGCAGGGGCAGAACACTGAAGCTTTCTTT. It is translated as CASSLQGQNTEAFF.

V usage is TRBV12-3 or TRBV12-4 and J usage is TRBJ2-6; D not resolved. V lost 4 bases, J lost 1 base, and 11 bases lay in between. The CDR3 runs 16 residues. The CDR3 loop is CASSYSRRSGANVLTF. CDR3 nucleotide sequence: TGTGCCAGCAGTTATTCAAGGAGATCTGGGGCCAACGTCCTGACTTTC.

In this sample, this clonotype turned up once. The chain is built from TRBV2 and TRBJ1-3; D perhaps matches TRBD1 (6 bases). Germline V gives CDR1 SNHLY, CDR2 FYNNEI. The CDR3 contains 17 residues. Trimming removed 3 bases from V and 0 bases from J, with 15 bases in between. The CDR3 spells CASSERGGFFSGNTIYF. CDR3 in DNA: TGTGCCAGCAGTGAGAGGGGGGGGTTCTTCTCTGGAAACACCATATATTTT. Full variable domain (outside the CDR3, taken from reference TRBV2 and TRBJ1-3): EPEVTQTPSHQVTQMGQEVILRCVPISNHLYFYWYRQILGQKVEFLVSFYNNEISEKSEIFDDQFSVERPDGSNFTLKIRSTKLEDSAMYFCASSERGGFFSGNTIYFGEGSWLTVV.

The table lists this clonotype with many counts. This chain joins TRBV20-1 and TRBJ1-5; D is ambiguous. Germline values: CDR1 DFQATT, CDR2 SNEGSKA (reference sequence). Trimming removed 3 bases from V and 1 base from J, with 7 bases in between. The CDR3 length is 13 residues. CDR3 amino acids: CSASSGSNQPQHF. The CDR3 nucleotides are TGCAGTGCTAGTAGTGGCAGCAATCAGCCCCAGCATTTT.

The table lists this clonotype with a few counts. The gene calls are TRBV20-1 and TRBJ1-1; D gene uncertain. This CDR3 is 12 amino acids long. V was clipped by 1 base and J by 1 base, with 4 bases between them. Per germline, CDR1 DFQATT and CDR2 SNEGSKA (reference sequence). CDR3 DNA: TGCAGTGCTAGAGTAGAGAACACTGAAGCTTTCTTT. Protein product: CSARVENTEAFF.

In its sample, this clonotype was seen many times. CDR3 nucleotide sequence: TGTGCCAGCAGTTTGGTCGCTAGCGGGGGGACCGGGGAGCTGTTTTTT. Protein: CASSLVASGGTGELFF. The V and J genes are TRBV27 and TRBJ2-2; 11 bases agree with TRBD2. The V segment lost 3 bases and the J segment 5 bases; nucleotides outside the gene matches: 5. The CDR3 consists of 16 residues. CDR1 is MNHEY, CDR2 SMNVEV, per germline (reference sequence).

This chain connects TRBV20-1 to TRBJ1-2; D ambiguous. Deletions cut 6 bases from V and 0 bases from J, with 11 bases between. CDR3 length: 13 amino acids. The germline CDR1 and CDR2 sequences are DFQATT and SNEGSKA (reference sequence). The CDR3 DNA reads TGCAGTGCCCCTGGGGTACCTAACTATGGCTACACCTTC. Translating gives CSAPGVPNYGYTF.

The gene calls are TRBV11-2 and TRBJ2-1, with a weak D call TRBD2 (5 bases). The CDR3 contains 15 residues. Trimming pared 3 bases from V and 0 bases from J, leaving 9 bases between. CDR1 SGHAT and CDR2 FQNNGV come from the germline V gene. The CDR3 DNA reads TGTGCCAGCAGCTTTACCGGAGGCTCCTACAATGAGCAGTTCTTC. This gives the protein CASSFTGGSYNEQFF.